What follows are 9 T cell receptor beta chains derived from one specimen sequenced in a study of spatial heterogeneity in lung cancer (dated by TCRdb to the late 2010s). Taken with the paper, the label for time point translates to: sample taken at primary tumor resection. Library method: 5' RACE. TCRdb lists the instrument as NextSeq 500. TCRdb passed the public sequencing reads through fastp at Q25 and MiXCR, retaining productive beta sequences. Duplicate CDR3 protein sequences are folded into a single record with the most common DNA and genes. A total of 20,000 to 25,000 distinct CDR3 sequences appear in this sample, 2.5% to 4% of them only once. Under 35% of the sample is taken by the ten largest. Material: PBMCs, obtained at surgery. The receptors stem from a female donor with early-stage non-small cell lung cancer.

The chain employs TRBV10-2 and TRBJ2-1, with D possibly called TRBD1 or TRBD2 (6 bases each). V lost 2 bases to trimming and J lost 2 bases, with 10 bases between them. Germline CDR1 and CDR2: WSHSY and SAAADI. This CDR3 is 15 amino acids long. This CDR3 is CASSETGTAYNEQFF. The DNA of the CDR3 is TGCGCCAGCAGTGAGACAGGGACTGCCTACAATGAGCAGTTCTTC.

This clonotype was observed many times. V usage is TRBV19 and J usage is TRBJ2-2; 9 bases are shared with TRBD1. The V gene's germline CDR1 is LNHDA and CDR2 SQIVND (reference sequence). The CDR3 is made up of 17 amino acids. V trimming: 1 base; J trimming: 6 bases; junction bases outside the gene matches: 9. This chain's CDR3 is CASSIGMGQGRPGELFF. The CDR3 nucleotides read TGTGCCAGTAGTATAGGAATGGGACAGGGCCGCCCCGGGGAGCTGTTTTTT. Full variable domain (rest looked up from reference TRBV19 and TRBJ2-2): DGGITQSPKYLFRKEGQNVTLSCEQNLNHDAMYWYRQDPGQGLRLIYYSQIVNDFQKGDIAEGYSVSREKKESFPLTVTSAQKNPTAFYLCASSIGMGQGRPGELFFGEGSRLTVL.

This clonotype has ten or more counts. The chain is built from TRBV3-1 and TRBJ2-5; D perhaps matches TRBD1 (6 bases). The V gene lost 3 bases and the J gene lost 3 bases, with 11 bases spanning the gap. CDR1 is LGHDT, CDR2 YNNKEL, per germline (reference sequence). CDR3 length equals 14 residues. CDR3 sequence (DNA): TGTGCCAGCAGCCACTGGGACACCGAAGAGACCCAGTACTTC. Translated, it gives CASSHWDTEETQYF.

Many counts were recorded for this clonotype. The chain uses TRBV19 and TRBJ1-2; perhaps TRBD1 as D (5 bases). CDR3 length: 16 residues. V dropped 5 bases and J dropped 6 bases, with 22 bases sitting between them. The V gene's germline CDR1 is LNHDA and CDR2 SQIVND (reference sequence). The DNA of the CDR3 is TGTGCCAGTAGTTCCGGGACGGCGAACCGGGGAAATGGCTACACCTTC. Its translation is CASSSGTANRGNGYTF.

In its sample, this clonotype was seen many times. The chain couples TRBV28 to TRBJ2-1; D is unresolved. The V end lost 3 bases, the J end lost 0 bases, and 6 bases lay between the germline ends. This CDR3 region has 14 residues. The V gene's germline CDR1 is MDHEN and CDR2 SYDVKM. The CDR3 sequence: CASSLEDSYNEQFF. The CDR3 region has the DNA TGTGCCAGCAGTTTGGAAGACTCCTACAATGAGCAGTTCTTC.

The V and J genes are TRBV4-2 and TRBJ2-3, with D unclear. The CDR3 has 14 amino acids. Per the germline V gene, CDR1 is LGHNA and CDR2 is YNFKEQ. V was shortened by 0 bases and J by 1 base, with 5 bases between the two germline ends. CDR3 residues: CASSQDPGTDTQYF. The CDR3 region has the DNA TGTGCCAGCAGCCAAGACCCAGGCACAGATACGCAGTATTTT.

This clonotype was counted ten times or more. The V gene is TRBV20-1, the J gene TRBJ1-1; tentatively, D is TRBD1 (5 bases). Per the germline V gene, CDR1 is DFQATT and CDR2 is SNEGSKA (reference sequence). The ends were cut back, 3 bases at V and 1 base at J, with 12 bases in the middle. This CDR3 has 14 amino acids. The CDR3: CSASPVGANTEAFF. DNA for the CDR3: TGCAGTGCTAGTCCCGTAGGGGCGAACACTGAAGCTTTCTTT.

This clonotype was detected many times. CDR3 bases: TGTGCCAGCAGTTACCCAAACGTCTACGAGCAGTACTTC. Protein: CASSYPNVYEQYF. This chain uses TRBV28 with TRBJ2-7; D not certain. The germline CDR1 and CDR2 sequences are MDHEN and SYDVKM. The V end was cut by 4 bases, the J end by 3 bases, with 10 bases between. The CDR3 is 13 amino acids.

This clonotype has a count of ten or more. J is TRBJ2-3 and V is TRBV12-3 or TRBV12-4; 7 nucleotides agree with TRBD2. The CDR3 has 15 residues. The trim removed 3 bases at V and 4 bases at J, leaving 7 bases unmatched. CDR3: CASSFAGVLADTQYF. CDR3 DNA: TGTGCCAGCAGTTTTGCGGGAGTATTGGCAGATACGCAGTATTTT.